The clone carrying this T cell receptor (beta chain) was recorded only once. Its cognate antigen is unknown. Between the trimmed V and J ends, which lost 2 bases and 0 bases, there was a span of 13 bases. This CDR3 region has 16 residues. CDR1 SGHDT and CDR2 YYEEEE come from the germline V gene. The sample originates from a study of human thymus T cells. Here immunoSEQ multiplex PCR was the method, and the copy in TCRdb shows in-frame clones only, minus some. In the table there are some 130,000 clones, about 93% of which are singletons. During corrective heart surgery, resections were taken, and the thymus tissue came from them. Study-wide results and limits: Highly overlapping thymic repertoires among unrelated individuals were reported in related research.

What was sequenced was thymus tissue. The V and J genes are TRBV5-6 and TRBJ2-3; no definite D call. This sequence was found in a boy in the first two years of life with a congenital heart defect but otherwise immunologically healthy. The CDR3 here is CASSFHSKSSTDTQYF. CDR3 sequence (DNA): TGTGCCAGCAGCTTTCATTCGAAGTCTAGCACAGATACGCAGTATTTT.